The entry below gives a single TCR beta chain sequence along with its context. Its target is not known. From the 5' RACE reads, TCRdb called clonotypes with MiXCR, one entry per CDR3 protein. The sample yields about 470,000 distinct CDR3 sequences, about 24% seen once. The CDR3 is 13 amino acids. Germline V lookup: CDR1 MNHEY, CDR2 SVGEGT. Trimming cost V 10 bases and J 6 bases; bases outside gene matches: 10. The sample comes from a study of identical twins. Study outcomes and limitations: With beta out-of-frame sequences, excess sharing by twins was weaker.

This sample also belongs to another study, concerning T cells expressing NK-cell markers.

The rearrangement links TRBV6-2 or TRBV6-3 to TRBJ2-7; 9 bases align to TRBD2. Specimen: CD4+ T cells sorted from blood. The TCR sequence derives from a woman under 30 in good health. The CDR3 coding sequence is TGTGCCACCGGTGTAGCGGGAGCTTTCGAGCAGTACTTC. Translation: CATGVAGAFEQYF.